This T cell receptor beta chain was captured in a study of OX40 agonist ivuxolimab in advanced cancers. V shed 3 bases and J 4 bases; nucleotides not matched to a gene: 10. Per the germline V gene, CDR1 is KGHSH and CDR2 is LQKENI. The length of the CDR3 is 17 residues. Clones were read by immunoSEQ multiplex PCR, and TCRdb kept only the in-frame ones, dropping some. The data contain around 12,000 clones, approximately 80% of them singletons. The sequence derives from an adult with an advanced solid tumor such as melanoma, head and neck, liver or kidney cancer. This specimen consisted of CD4+ or CD8+ T cells sorted from blood, obtained in a trial of the OX40 agonist ivuxolimab. V usage is TRBV18 and J usage is TRBJ1-5; TRBD1 agrees at 9 bases. CDR3 DNA sequence: TGTGCCAGCTCACCGAAGGACAGGGGCCCTTTTAATCAGCCCCAGCATTTT. Protein sequence: CASSPKDRGPFNQPQHF.